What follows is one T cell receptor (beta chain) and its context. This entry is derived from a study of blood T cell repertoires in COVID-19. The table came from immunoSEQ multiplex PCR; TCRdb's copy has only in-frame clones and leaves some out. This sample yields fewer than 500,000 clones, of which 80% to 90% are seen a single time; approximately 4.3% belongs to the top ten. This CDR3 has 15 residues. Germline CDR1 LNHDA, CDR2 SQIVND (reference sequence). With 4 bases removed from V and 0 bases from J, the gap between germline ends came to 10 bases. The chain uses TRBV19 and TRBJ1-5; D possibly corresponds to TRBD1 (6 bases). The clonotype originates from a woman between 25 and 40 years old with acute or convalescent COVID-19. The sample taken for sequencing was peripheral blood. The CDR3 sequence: CASSTWTASNQPQHF. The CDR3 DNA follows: TGTGCCAGTAGTACATGGACAGCTAGCAATCAGCCCCAGCATTTT. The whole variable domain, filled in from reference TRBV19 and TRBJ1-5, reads DGGITQSPKYLFRKEGQNVTLSCEQNLNHDAMYWYRQDPGQGLRLIYYSQIVNDFQKGDIAEGYSVSREKKESFPLTVTSAQKNPTAFYLCASSTWTASNQPQHFGDGTRLSIL.